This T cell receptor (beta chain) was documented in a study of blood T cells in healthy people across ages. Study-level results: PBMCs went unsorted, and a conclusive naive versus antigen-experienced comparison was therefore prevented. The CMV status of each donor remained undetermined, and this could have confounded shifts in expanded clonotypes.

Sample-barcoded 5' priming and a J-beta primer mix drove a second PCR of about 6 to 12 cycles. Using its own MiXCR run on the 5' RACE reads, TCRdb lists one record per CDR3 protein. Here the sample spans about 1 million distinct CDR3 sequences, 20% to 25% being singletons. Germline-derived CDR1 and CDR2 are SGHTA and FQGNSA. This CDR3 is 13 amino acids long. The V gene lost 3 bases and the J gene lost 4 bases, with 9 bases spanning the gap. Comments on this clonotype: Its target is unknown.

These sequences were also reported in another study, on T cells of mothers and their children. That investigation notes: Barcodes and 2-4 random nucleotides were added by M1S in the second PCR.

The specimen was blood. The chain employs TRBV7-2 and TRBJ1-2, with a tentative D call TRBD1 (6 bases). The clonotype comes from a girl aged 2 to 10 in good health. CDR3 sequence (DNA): TGTGCCAGCAGCTTTGACAGGACCTATGGCTACACCTTC. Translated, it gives CASSFDRTYGYTF. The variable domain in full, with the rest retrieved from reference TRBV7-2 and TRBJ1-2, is GAGVSQSPSNKVTEKGKDVELRCDPISGHTALYWYRQSLGQGLEFLIYFQGNSAPDKSGLPSDRFSAERTGGSVSTLTIQRTQQEDSAVYLCASSFDRTYGYTFGSGTRLTVV.